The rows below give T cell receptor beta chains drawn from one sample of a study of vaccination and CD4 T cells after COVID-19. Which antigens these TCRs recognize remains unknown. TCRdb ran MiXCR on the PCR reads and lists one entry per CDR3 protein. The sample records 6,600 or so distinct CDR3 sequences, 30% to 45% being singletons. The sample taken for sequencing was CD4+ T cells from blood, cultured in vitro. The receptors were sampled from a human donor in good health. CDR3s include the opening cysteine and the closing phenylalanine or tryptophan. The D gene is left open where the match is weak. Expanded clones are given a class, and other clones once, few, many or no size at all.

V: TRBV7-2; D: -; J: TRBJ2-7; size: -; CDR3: CASSSSAGPSYEQYF; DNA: TGTGCCAGCAGCTCCTCTGCGGGGCCCTCCTACGAGCAGTACTTC
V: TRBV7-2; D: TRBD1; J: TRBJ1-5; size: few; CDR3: CASSLEQGANQPQHF; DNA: TGTGCCAGCAGCTTAGAACAGGGGGCGAATCAGCCCCAGCATTTT
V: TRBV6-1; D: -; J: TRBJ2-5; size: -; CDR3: CASSNRDSPSETQYF; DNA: TGTGCCAGCAGTAATAGGGACTCTCCCTCGGAGACCCAGTACTTC
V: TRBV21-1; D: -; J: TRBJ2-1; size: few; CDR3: CASSRQGTDDEQFF; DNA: TGTGCCAGCAGTCGACAGGGGACCGACGATGAGCAGTTCTTC
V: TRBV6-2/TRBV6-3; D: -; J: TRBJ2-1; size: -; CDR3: CASSSVGGGNEQFF; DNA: TGTGCCAGCAGTTCAGTGGGGGGCGGGAATGAGCAGTTCTTC
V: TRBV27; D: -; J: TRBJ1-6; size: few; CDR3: CASRRTVDNSPLHF; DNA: TGTGCCAGCCGGCGGACAGTAGATAATTCACCCCTCCACTTT
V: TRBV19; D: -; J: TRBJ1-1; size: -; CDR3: CASSVLLRGYDTEAFF; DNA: TGTGCCAGTAGTGTACTTTTGCGGGGCTATGACACTGAAGCTTTCTTT
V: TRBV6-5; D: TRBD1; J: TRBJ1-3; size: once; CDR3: CASSYSRGGEYTIYF; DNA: TGTGCCAGCAGTTACTCGAGAGGGGGCGAATACACCATATATTTT
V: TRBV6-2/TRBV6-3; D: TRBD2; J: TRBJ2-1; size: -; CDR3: CASSRSGGLNNEQFF; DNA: TGTGCCAGCAGTCGAAGCGGGGGCCTTAACAATGAGCAGTTCTTC
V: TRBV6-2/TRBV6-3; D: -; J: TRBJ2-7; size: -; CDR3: CASSPPSSLVGKQYF; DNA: TGTGCCAGCAGCCCACCTTCCTCTCTAGTGGGTAAGCAGTACTTC
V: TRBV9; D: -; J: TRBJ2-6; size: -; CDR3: CASSVEAGANVLTF; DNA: TGTGCCAGCAGCGTAGAGGCTGGGGCCAACGTCCTGACTTTC
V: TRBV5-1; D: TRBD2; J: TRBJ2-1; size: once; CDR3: CASSLGLAGPYNEQFF; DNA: TGCGCCAGCAGCTTGGGTTTAGCGGGGCCTTACAATGAGCAGTTCTTC
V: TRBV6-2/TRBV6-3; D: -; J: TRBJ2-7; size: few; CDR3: CASSDRRMDYEQYF; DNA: TGTGCCAGCAGTGACCGCCGGATGGACTACGAGCAGTACTTC
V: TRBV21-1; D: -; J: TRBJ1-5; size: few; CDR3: CASTKGRANYSNQPQHF; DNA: TGTGCCAGCACCAAAGGCAGGGCGAACTATAGCAATCAGCCCCAGCATTTT
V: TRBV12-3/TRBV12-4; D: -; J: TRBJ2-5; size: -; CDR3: CASSPPEVGAETQYF; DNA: TGTGCCAGCAGCCCCCCGGAGGTGGGCGCAGAGACCCAGTACTTC
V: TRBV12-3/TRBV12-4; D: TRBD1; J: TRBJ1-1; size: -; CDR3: CASSLSGTGGSAFF; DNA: TGTGCCAGCAGTTTATCCGGGACAGGGGGCAGCGCTTTCTTT
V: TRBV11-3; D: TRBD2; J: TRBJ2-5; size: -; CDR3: CASSPGGSAKETQYF; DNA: TGTGCCAGCAGCCCCGGGGGGAGCGCCAAAGAGACCCAGTACTTC
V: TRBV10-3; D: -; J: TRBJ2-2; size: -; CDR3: CAISVPPGANTGELFF; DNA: TGTGCCATCAGTGTCCCTCCTGGTGCGAACACCGGGGAGCTGTTTTTT
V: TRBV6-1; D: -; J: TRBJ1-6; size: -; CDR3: CASSSAGPRSSYNSPLHF; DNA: TGTGCCAGCAGCTCCGCAGGGCCAAGGAGCTCCTATAATTCACCCCTCCACTTT
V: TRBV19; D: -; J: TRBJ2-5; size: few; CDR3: CASSIVGGGPQETQYF; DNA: TGTGCCAGTAGTATAGTCGGAGGGGGGCCCCAAGAGACCCAGTACTTC
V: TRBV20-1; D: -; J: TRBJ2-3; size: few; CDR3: CSARDRTRGPGDTQYF; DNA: TGCAGTGCTAGAGATCGGACGCGCGGTCCCGGAGATACGCAGTATTTT
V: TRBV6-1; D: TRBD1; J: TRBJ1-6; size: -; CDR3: CASIPGQANSPLHF; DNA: TGTGCCTCTATTCCGGGACAGGCTAATTCACCCCTCCACTTT
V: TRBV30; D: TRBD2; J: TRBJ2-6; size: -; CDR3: CAWSSTRSSGRASGANVLTF; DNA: TGTGCCTGGAGTTCAACGCGGTCTAGCGGGAGGGCCTCCGGGGCCAACGTCCTGACTTTC
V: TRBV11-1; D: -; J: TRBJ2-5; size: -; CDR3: CASTRSFQETQYF; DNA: TGTGCCAGCACCCGCAGCTTTCAAGAGACCCAGTACTTC
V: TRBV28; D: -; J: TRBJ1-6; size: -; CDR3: CASSRSVGSYNSPLHF; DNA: TGTGCCAGCAGCCGCTCGGTAGGGTCCTATAATTCACCCCTCCACTTT
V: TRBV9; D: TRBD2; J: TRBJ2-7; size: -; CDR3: CASSAGTSIHEQYF; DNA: TGTGCCAGCAGCGCCGGGACTAGCATCCACGAGCAGTACTTC
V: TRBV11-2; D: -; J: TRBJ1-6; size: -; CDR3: CASSEGGGLPYYNSPLHF; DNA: TGTGCCAGCAGCGAAGGGGGGGGGCTCCCCTACTATAATTCACCCCTCCACTTT
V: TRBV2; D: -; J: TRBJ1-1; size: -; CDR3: CASTEGGFTEASF; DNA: TGTGCCAGCACCGAGGGGGGTTTCACTGAAGCTTCCTTT
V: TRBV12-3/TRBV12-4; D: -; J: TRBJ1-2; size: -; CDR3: CASRRIGSPNGYTF; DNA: TGTGCCAGCAGACGAATCGGATCCCCTAATGGCTACACCTTC
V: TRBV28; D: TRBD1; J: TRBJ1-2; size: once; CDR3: CASATGTGAGYTF; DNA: TGTGCCAGCGCCACCGGGACAGGGGCTGGCTACACCTTC
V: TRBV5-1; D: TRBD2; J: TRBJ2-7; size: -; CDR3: CASSSEGTSGKVGSYEQYF; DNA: TGCGCCAGCAGCTCCGAGGGGACTAGCGGTAAAGTCGGCTCCTACGAGCAGTACTTC
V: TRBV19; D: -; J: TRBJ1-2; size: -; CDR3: CASSTLRVGVHYGYTF; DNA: TGTGCCAGTAGTACCCTCCGGGTGGGGGTGCACTATGGCTACACCTTC
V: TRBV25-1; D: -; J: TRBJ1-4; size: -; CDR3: CASSEAGALGGELFF; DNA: TGTGCCAGCAGTGAGGCAGGAGCCCTGGGTGGGGAACTGTTTTTT
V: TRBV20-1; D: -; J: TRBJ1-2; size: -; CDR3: CSAPGRGRDYGYTF; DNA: TGCAGTGCACCTGGACGGGGGAGAGATTATGGCTACACCTTC
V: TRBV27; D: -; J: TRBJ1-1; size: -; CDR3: CASSFSGGNTEAFF; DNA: TGTGCCAGCAGTTTTTCCGGGGGAAATACTGAAGCTTTCTTT
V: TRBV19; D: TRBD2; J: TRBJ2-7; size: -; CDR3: CASSIKAGGSEQYF; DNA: TGTGCCAGTAGTATCAAAGCGGGAGGAAGTGAGCAGTACTTC
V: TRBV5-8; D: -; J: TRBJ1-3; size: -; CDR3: CASSLAGHPFSGNTIYF; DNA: TGTGCCAGCAGCTTGGCGGGACACCCCTTCTCTGGAAACACCATATATTTT
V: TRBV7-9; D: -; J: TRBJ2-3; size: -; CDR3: CASSFAGAGDTQYF; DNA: TGTGCCAGCAGCTTTGCGGGTGCGGGAGATACGCAGTATTTT
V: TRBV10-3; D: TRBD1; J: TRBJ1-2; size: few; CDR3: CAIKPGTGGSHGYTF; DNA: TGTGCCATCAAACCTGGGACAGGGGGTAGCCATGGCTACACCTTC
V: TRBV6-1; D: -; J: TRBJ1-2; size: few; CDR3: CARRIYGYTF; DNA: TGTGCCAGGCGAATTTATGGCTACACCTTC
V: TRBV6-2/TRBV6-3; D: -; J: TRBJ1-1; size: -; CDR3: CASSYEGLGAFF; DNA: TGTGCCAGCAGTTACGAGGGCTTAGGGGCTTTCTTT
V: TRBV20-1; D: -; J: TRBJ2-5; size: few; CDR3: CSVYGYQETQYF; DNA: TGCAGTGTTTACGGCTACCAAGAGACCCAGTACTTC
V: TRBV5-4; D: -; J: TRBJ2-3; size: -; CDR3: CASSLGAGPSSTDTQYF; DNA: TGTGCCAGCAGCTTGGGGGCGGGGCCCTCTAGCACAGATACGCAGTATTTT
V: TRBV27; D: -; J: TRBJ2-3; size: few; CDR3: CASIALGAEGDTQYF; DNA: TGTGCCAGCATTGCGTTGGGGGCCGAGGGAGATACGCAGTATTTT